The 9 T cell receptor beta chains presented below share a single source sample, sequenced in a study of T-cell reconstitution after alpha-beta-depleted transplantation in children. During its preparation, the TCRbeta library received unique molecular identifiers. In TCRdb, the PCR reads were re-called with MiXCR into one record per CDR3 protein. Of under 35,000 distinct CDR3 sequences listed, 6.3% are singletons. Sequenced material: PBMCs, mostly from graft donor cells, taken 180 days after TCRalphabeta/CD19-depleted stem cell transplant. The receptors come from a male patient aged 10 to 17 who had a stem cell transplant for acute myeloid leukemia, so the T cells may come from the graft donor.

This clonotype showed up many times. The chain joins TRBV4-2 to TRBJ1-5; no reliable D call. Per germline, CDR1 LGHNA and CDR2 YNFKEQ. This CDR3 region has 16 residues. Trimming pared 4 bases from V and 5 bases from J, leaving 18 bases between. The chain's CDR3 is CASSPEGLLLDQPQHF. CDR3 nucleotides: TGTGCCAGCAGCCCCGAAGGCCTCCTGCTGGATCAGCCCCAGCATTTT.

This clonotype has at least ten counts. This chain links TRBV20-1 with TRBJ1-2; TRBD1 matches 8 bases. Losses at the gene ends were 0 bases for V and 3 bases for J; bases not matched to a gene: 3. The V gene's germline CDR1 is DFQATT and CDR2 SNEGSKA (reference sequence). The CDR3 runs to 14 residues. The DNA for the CDR3 is TGCAGTGCTAGAGAGGCGGGACAGGACTATGGCTACACCTTC. As protein: CSAREAGQDYGYTF.

This chain links TRBV19 with TRBJ2-3; D ambiguous. CDR3 length: 12 residues. Trimming shortened V by 6 bases and J by 2 bases, and 6 bases separated the two germline ends. The germline V gene encodes CDR1 LNHDA and CDR2 SQIVND (reference sequence). In DNA, the CDR3 is TGTGCCAGTAGGGGGTACACAGATACGCAGTATTTT. Its protein is CASRGYTDTQYF.

This clonotype was picked up many times. The chain employs TRBV6-5 and TRBJ1-6; weak D call: TRBD1 (5 bases). This CDR3 contains 16 residues. Germline V gives CDR1 MNHEY, CDR2 SVGAGI. Between the trimmed V and J ends, which lost 10 bases and 11 bases, there was a span of 27 bases. CDR3 bases: TGTGCCACCGCCCCCGGGGGTAACTCGTTCTTTGCACCCCTCCACTTT. Protein: CATAPGGNSFFAPLHF.

This clonotype was detected ten times or more. The V call is TRBV19, the J call TRBJ2-7, with a possible D match to TRBD2 (7 bases). Germline lookup yields CDR1 LNHDA and CDR2 SQIVND (reference sequence). The CDR3 covers 15 residues. V was pared by 6 bases and J by 0 bases, with 15 bases between. The CDR3, as DNA: TGTGCCAGTAGCCCCCGGGGGGCCTACTCCTACGAGCAGTACTTC. Translated: CASSPRGAYSYEQYF.

Ten or more counts support this clonotype. J is TRBJ1-4 and V is TRBV12-3 or TRBV12-4; D is unclear. This CDR3 contains 14 residues. Trimming removed 2 bases at V and 8 bases at J, with 12 bases between. CDR3 region: CASSLYGLREKLFF. CDR3 bases: TGTGCCAGCAGTTTATATGGGTTGCGGGAAAAACTGTTTTTT.

This clonotype was seen at least ten times. V gene TRBV27 combines with J gene TRBJ2-3; 7 positions agree with TRBD1. The CDR3 is 16 amino acids. Germline lookup yields CDR1 MNHEY and CDR2 SMNVEV (reference sequence). Trimming removed 4 bases from V and 2 bases from J; junction bases left unmatched: 9. The CDR3 loop is CASSSRQGAITDTQYF. In DNA form, the CDR3 reads TGTGCCAGCAGTTCAAGACAGGGAGCCATCACAGATACGCAGTATTTT.

This clonotype was counted many times. The V call is TRBV6-6, the J call TRBJ2-4; 8 nucleotides agree with TRBD2. CDR3 length: 13 residues. CDR1 and CDR2 from the germline V gene are MNHNY and SVGAGI (reference sequence). With V trimmed by 6 bases and J by 9 bases, 7 bases remained unmatched. The CDR3 spells CASRGGGRGIQYF. For the CDR3, the DNA is TGTGCCAGCAGGGGCGGGGGGCGCGGCATTCAGTACTTC.

This clonotype was observed many times. The V call is TRBV28, the J call TRBJ1-2, with no clear D. Germline loops: CDR1 MDHEN, CDR2 SYDVKM. V lost 8 bases and J 5 bases, leaving 6 bases between the germline ends. The CDR3 has 10 amino acids. The CDR3 DNA reads TGTGCCAGCGGAGAGTATGGCTACACCTTC. Its translation: CASGEYGYTF.